This T cell receptor beta chain was identified during a study of blood T cell repertoires in COVID-19 (dated by TCRdb to the early 2020s). As for the study more broadly: Samples covering the acute and convalescent phases of COVID-19 were provided by collaborators in the United States, Italy and Spain. The prospective study material was composed of cDNA or gDNA derived from T cells, B-cell-depleted T cells, or PBMCs. The dataset comprised deeply sampled blood TCRbeta repertoires from subjects exposed to, actively infected with, or recovered from COVID-19. The repertoires were released in a freely available public database intended as a resource for research on the immune response to SARS-CoV-2. Samples came from the ongoing ImmuneRACE study (first 160 participants) plus 1,254 subjects from 6 global collaborators. The sample metadata nearly always contained a de-identified subject ID, COVID-19 status, age in years and sex. Where available, HLA class I and class II types were obtained from metadata supplied by the sample provider rather than from assay-based typing. Findings and caveats that apply to the study as a whole: The quantity of clinical and demographic metadata differed by source and by participant and was supplied without curation.

One collaborating source in Seattle enrolled patients while the patients were actively infected and followed the patients over time throughout the course of disease. Whole blood was collected in K2EDTA tubes by collaborating institutions according to the institutions' own protocols. For TCRbeta analysis, collaborator samples were shipped as frozen whole blood, as isolated PBMCs, or as DNA extracted from either sample type. The immunoSEQ Assay, a bias-controlled multiplex PCR, was used to amplify TCRbeta CDR3 regions from genomic DNA. The published analysis was carried out like this. Within the assay, amplification of reference gene primers was used to estimate how many nucleated cells each sample contained. To quantify the absolute abundance of each unique TCRbeta CDR3 rearrangement, sequence reads were collapsed and filtered. For each sample, productive Simpson clonality was calculated by taking the square root of Simpson's diversity index across productive rearrangements. TCRdb stores this immuneACCESS table with in-frame sequences only. Part of the clones is absent; in the studies checked, under half of the shortfall reflects unresolved V genes, and no reason is known for the rest. V, J and clone size reflect that table, while D and trimming were determined from the DNA. The sample table holds 450,000 or so clones, of which 89% were seen once. Roughly 0.9% of the sample is in the top ten clones.

Trimming removed 4 bases from V and 7 bases from J, leaving 17 bases between the germline ends. From a lookup of the germline V gene, CDR1 and CDR2 are SGHRS and YFSETQ. The CDR3 has 15 amino acids, counting the end cysteine and phenylalanine. Of all the DNA, just the CDR3 is kept, 45 bases in frame from base 1. This clone was detected once. This clone's antigen is unknown. It has no much larger one-base neighbor in the sample; base qualities were not kept. The source material was peripheral blood. Here the chain combines TRBV5-1 and TRBJ1-4, and perhaps TRBD1 as D gene, on 5 matching bases. This receptor was identified in a young man with COVID-19, enrolled during active disease. The encoded CDR3 is CASSAAGTGIEKLFF. At the DNA level, the sequence is TGCGCCAGCAGCGCTGCCGGCACAGGAATTGAAAAACTGTTTTTT.